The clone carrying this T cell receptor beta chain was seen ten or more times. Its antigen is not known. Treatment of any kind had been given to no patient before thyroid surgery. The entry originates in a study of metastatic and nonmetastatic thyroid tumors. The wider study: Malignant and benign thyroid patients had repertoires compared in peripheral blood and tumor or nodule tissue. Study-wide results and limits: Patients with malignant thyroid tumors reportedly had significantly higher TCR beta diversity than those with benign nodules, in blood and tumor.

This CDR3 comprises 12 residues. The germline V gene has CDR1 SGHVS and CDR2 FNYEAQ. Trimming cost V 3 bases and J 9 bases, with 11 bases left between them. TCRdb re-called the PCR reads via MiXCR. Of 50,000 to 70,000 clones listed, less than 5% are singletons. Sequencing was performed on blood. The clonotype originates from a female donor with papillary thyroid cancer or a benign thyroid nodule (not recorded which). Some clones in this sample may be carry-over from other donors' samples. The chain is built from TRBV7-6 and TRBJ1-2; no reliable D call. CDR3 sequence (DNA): TGTGCCAGCAGCTTCGGTGACGAACGCTACACCTTC. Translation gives CASSFGDERYTF.